This T cell receptor beta chain was obtained from a study of beta chain features in type 1 diabetes. Study-level points and caveats: Type 1 diabetes patients had fewer VDJ junction insertions and more deletions. Shortening of TCRB CDR3s, moderate but significant, appeared in all four CD4+ subsets of Type 1 diabetes patients. PCR might preferentially amplify shorter templates, equally in patients and controls.

This clone was counted only a few times. Its antigen is still unknown. TCRB transcripts that were expressed got sequenced, as all of the isolated RNA had been reverse transcribed. Method: immunoSEQ multiplex PCR; TCRdb's copy keeps in-frame clones and lacks some. Here the sample spans 150,000 to 190,000 clones, approximately 10% being singletons. All sorted populations exceeded 95% purity. The CDR3 totals 15 residues. Germline CDR1 is SGHRS and CDR2 is YFSETQ. Trimming removed 0 bases from V and 0 bases from J, with 8 bases in between. This chain connects TRBV5-1 to TRBJ2-3; possible D gene TRBD1, 6 bases. The TCR comes from a man aged 25-45 years with type 1 diabetes. The specimen was central memory CD4+ T cells from blood. This chain's CDR3 is CASSLVGASTDTQYF. CDR3 DNA: TGCGCCAGCAGCTTGGTGGGGGCTAGCACAGATACGCAGTATTTT.